This is a list of T cell receptor beta chains from one sample in a study of control samples from healthy donors and cancer patients. This table comes from immunoSEQ multiplex PCR, and its TCRdb copy is limited to in-frame clones, with some not included. This table has 25,000 to 30,000 clones, roughly 87% appearing once. The sequencing input was formalin-fixed, paraffin-embedded tissue. All receptors come from a female donor with melanoma. Both conserved end residues are trimmed from each CDR3. Each record gives: V gene, CDR3 protein.

V: TRBV7-2
CDR3: ASSFLAGGPGEQY

V: TRBV4-1
CDR3: ASSQAVRGLQETQY

V: TRBV4-1
CDR3: ASSQVVSSGNTIY

V: TRBV5-1
CDR3: ASSLGPGRGEAF

V: TRBV7-8
CDR3: ASSLVNNEQF

V: TRBV27
CDR3: ASPFGRSYNEQF

V: TRBV6-6
CDR3: ASSGRIYGYT

V: TRBV7-2
CDR3: ASSLAGAGLKETQY

V: TRBV3-1/TRBV3-2
CDR3: ASSLTGQEPQH

V: TRBV23-1
CDR3: ASSQSPYGQGDPQSASGELF

V: TRBV4-2
CDR3: ASSQVGLAGYEQY

V: TRBV7-9
CDR3: ASLAASGNTEAF

V: TRBV28
CDR3: ASSTRWDRGYEQY

V: TRBV27
CDR3: ASVGPGLAAPHEQF

V: TRBV6-2/TRBV6-3
CDR3: ASSHRRDRATDTQY

V: TRBV3-1/TRBV3-2
CDR3: ASSPWAKAGELF

V: TRBV6-6
CDR3: ASSYSTGVYEQY

V: TRBV6-2/TRBV6-3
CDR3: ASSPETVTEAF

V: TRBV7-2
CDR3: ASSLGRGGRAQY

V: TRBV5-4
CDR3: ASSLVRGRATDTQY

V: TRBV19
CDR3: ASSIERGSWNNYGYT

V: TRBV5-1
CDR3: ASRIAGVRDTQY

V: TRBV3-1/TRBV3-2
CDR3: ASSQVFLAAVLSGANVLT

V: TRBV10-2
CDR3: ASSSLTGDHGNTIY

V: TRBV29-1
CDR3: SVEAGTSPDTQY

V: TRBV9
CDR3: ASSVVVGQGAVYGYT

V: TRBV27
CDR3: ASSPTSGTYNEQF

V: TRBV5-1
CDR3: ASSSSGGLGKETQY

V: TRBV9
CDR3: ASSPTLTTNGYT

V: TRBV29-1
CDR3: SVEGSGPDAETQY